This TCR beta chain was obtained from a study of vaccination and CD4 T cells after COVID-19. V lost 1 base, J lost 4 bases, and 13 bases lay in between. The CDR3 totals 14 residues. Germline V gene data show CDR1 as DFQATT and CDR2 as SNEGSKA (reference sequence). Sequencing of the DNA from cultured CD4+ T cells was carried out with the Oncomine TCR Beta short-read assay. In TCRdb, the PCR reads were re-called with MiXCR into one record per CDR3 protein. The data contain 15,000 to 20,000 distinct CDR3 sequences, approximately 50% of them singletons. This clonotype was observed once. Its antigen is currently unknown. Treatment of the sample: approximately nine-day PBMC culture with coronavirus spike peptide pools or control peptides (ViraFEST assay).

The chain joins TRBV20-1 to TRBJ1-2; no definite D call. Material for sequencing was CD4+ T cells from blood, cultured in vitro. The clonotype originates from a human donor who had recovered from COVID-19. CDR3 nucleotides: TGCAGTGCTAGAGTTCCGGGGTCTATCTATGGCTACACCTTC. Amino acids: CSARVPGSIYGYTF.